A selection of T cell receptor beta chains follows, all from one sample in a study of OX40 agonist ivuxolimab in advanced cancers. Here immunoSEQ multiplex PCR was the method, and the copy in TCRdb shows in-frame clones only, minus some. The sample consists of some 86,000 clones, around 92% of them appearing once. The input for sequencing was CD4+ or CD8+ T cells sorted from blood, taken in a trial of the OX40 agonist ivuxolimab. The receptors shown here come from an adult with an advanced solid tumor such as melanoma, head and neck, liver or kidney cancer. Each CDR3 is given with its conserved first and last residue. A D gene is named only where the DNA matches it firmly. The size of a clone is reported for some rows only, either as once, few or many, or as a class for expanded clones.

CASSQVGGSYEQYF,TGCGCCAGCAGTCAAGTTGGAGGGAGCTACGAGCAGTACTTC,TRBV23-1,-,14,-,TRBJ2-7
CASSPRLAGVSSTDTQYF,TGTGCCAGCAGTCCTCGACTAGCGGGAGTAAGTAGCACAGATACGCAGTATTTT,TRBV27,few,18,TRBD2,TRBJ2-3
CASSFLTRPSSYNEQFF,TGTGCCAGCAGCTTTCTCACGAGGCCAAGCTCCTACAATGAGCAGTTCTTC,TRBV13,-,17,-,TRBJ2-1
CAWSVGLAGIQETQYF,TGTGCCTGGAGTGTAGGGCTAGCGGGGATCCAAGAGACCCAGTACTTC,TRBV30,-,16,TRBD2,TRBJ2-5
CASSRRRVEGVDTIYF,TGTGCCAGCAGCCGCCGCAGGGTGGAAGGTGTAGACACCATATATTTT,TRBV4-2,-,16,-,TRBJ1-3
CASSYDRGYGYTF,TGTGCCAGCAGTTACGACAGAGGGTATGGCTACACCTTC,TRBV6-5,-,13,-,TRBJ1-2
CASSKTSGMNTGELFF,TGTGCCAGTAGTAAGACTAGCGGGATGAACACCGGGGAGCTGTTTTTT,TRBV19,-,16,TRBD2,TRBJ2-2
CASSLQENTEAFF,TGTGCCAGCAGCTTACAGGAGAACACTGAAGCTTTCTTT,TRBV11-3,-,13,-,TRBJ1-1
CASSLGLQGDGYTF,TGTGCCAGCAGCTTAGGTCTACAGGGTGATGGCTACACCTTC,TRBV7-6,-,14,-,TRBJ1-2
CASRRLNTEAFF,TGTGCCAGCAGACGTTTGAACACTGAAGCTTTCTTT,TRBV25-1,-,12,-,TRBJ1-1
CASSGLAGVHGELFF,TGTGCCAGCAGCGGACTAGCGGGAGTTCACGGGGAGCTGTTTTTT,TRBV28,-,15,TRBD2,TRBJ2-2
CASSPRSGASYEQYF,TGTGCCAGCTCACCACGGTCAGGTGCGTCCTACGAGCAGTACTTC,TRBV18,-,15,-,TRBJ2-7
CSAGGLGLWAQYF,TGCAGCGCCGGAGGACTAGGCTTATGGGCCCAGTACTTC,TRBV29-1,-,13,TRBD2,TRBJ2-5
CSASREKLFF,TGCAGTGCTAGCAGGGAAAAACTGTTTTTT,TRBV20-1,few,10,-,TRBJ1-4
CASSETVSNYGYTF,TGCGCCAGCAGCGAGACAGTCTCTAACTATGGCTACACCTTC,TRBV5-1,-,14,-,TRBJ1-2
CASSRTAGTEAFF,TGTGCCAGCAGTCGGACGGCGGGCACTGAAGCTTTCTTT,TRBV6-4,-,13,-,TRBJ1-1
CASSDRDGYTF,TGTGCCAGCAGTGACAGGGATGGCTACACCTTC,TRBV6-4,-,11,-,TRBJ1-2
CASSLETGQGVRNEQFF,TGTGCCAGTAGTCTCGAGACAGGACAGGGAGTCAGAAATGAGCAGTTCTTC,TRBV19,once,17,TRBD1,TRBJ2-1
CASSLLTGTGGGDEQFF,TGTGCCAGCAGCTTACTAACCGGGACAGGGGGCGGGGATGAGCAGTTCTTC,TRBV7-3,-,17,TRBD1,TRBJ2-1
CASSGGQGTTQPQHF,TGTGCCAGCAGTGGAGGACAGGGCACAACTCAGCCCCAGCATTTT,TRBV2,-,15,TRBD1,TRBJ1-5
CASSRATGRVVGELFF,TGTGCCAGCAGCCGAGCGACAGGGCGGGTGGTCGGGGAGCTGTTTTTT,TRBV5-5,-,16,TRBD1,TRBJ2-2
CASSSGRGQETQYF,TGCGCCAGCAGCTCCGGAAGGGGGCAAGAGACCCAGTACTTC,TRBV5-1,-,14,-,TRBJ2-5
CASRGGGDTQYF,TGTGCCAGCAGGGGAGGGGGCGATACGCAGTATTTT,TRBV6-1,-,12,-,TRBJ2-3
CASSFGRNNEKLFF,TGTGCCAGCAGCTTTGGACGGAATAATGAAAAACTGTTTTTT,TRBV7-8,-,14,-,TRBJ1-4
CASSEHGLQETQYF,TGTGCCAGCAGTGAGCATGGCCTCCAAGAGACCCAGTACTTC,TRBV25-1,-,14,-,TRBJ2-5